This T cell receptor (beta chain) was observed in a study of Ad26.COV2.S vaccination and SARS-CoV-2 variants. About the research overall: Ad26.COV2.S arm of COV1001 included the donor.

The ends were cut back, 5 bases at V and 7 bases at J, with 12 bases in the middle. The CDR3 is 13 residues long. The V gene's germline CDR1 is MNHEY and CDR2 SMNVEV (reference sequence). TCRdb keeps only in-frame clones here, not all; method: immunoSEQ multiplex PCR. The profile shows a few hundred thousand clones, approximately 92% of them singletons. Only one count was recorded for this clone. Its target is unknown. The treatment was: around 19 received Ad26.COV2.S at low or high dose, single or two shots; about 5 received placebo; per-sample allocation not given. Specimen acquisition occurred on day 63 following the initial vaccine or placebo injection. Whole-study findings and limits: The study found higher spike-specific TCR breadth in vaccine than placebo recipients.

The TCR comes from a person between 18 and 65 years old who received the Ad26.COV2.S COVID-19 vaccine or a placebo. The sample consisted of peripheral blood, taken in a trial of Ad26.COV2.S vaccine versus placebo. This rearrangement joins TRBV27 to TRBJ1-5; D is uncertain. The DNA of the CDR3 is TGTGCCAGCAGTCTGGCAGGCAGACAGCCCCAGCATTTT. Protein product: CASSLAGRQPQHF.